Shown below are 8 T cell receptor beta chains from a single sample sequenced in a study of OX40 agonist ivuxolimab in advanced cancers. Using immunoSEQ multiplex PCR, the repertoire was profiled, and TCRdb retains in-frame clones only, with some absent. The sample has 35,000 to 40,000 clones, around 86% seen once; the top ten hold 2.4%. The sequencing used CD4+ or CD8+ T cells sorted from blood, collected in a trial of the OX40 agonist ivuxolimab. These receptors were taken from an adult with an advanced solid tumor such as melanoma, head and neck, liver or kidney cancer.

The rearrangement links TRBV9 to TRBJ2-2, with D possibly TRBD2 on 6 matching bases. The germline V and J ends were trimmed by 3 bases and 2 bases, with 8 bases remaining between them. The CDR3 runs to 14 residues. Germline values: CDR1 SGDLS, CDR2 YYNGEE. Here the CDR3 DNA reads TGTGCCAGCAGCGGCGGGGCTAACACCGGGGAGCTGTTTTTT. This encodes CASSGGANTGELFF. The full variable domain, with the rest looked up from reference TRBV9 and TRBJ2-2, is DSGVTQTPKHLITATGQRVTLRCSPRSGDLSVYWYQQSLDQGLQFLIQYYNGEERAKGNILERFSAQQFPDLHSELNLSSLELGDSALYFCASSGGANTGELFFGEGSRLTVL.

Here the CDR3 DNA reads TGCGCCAGCAGCTTGCAGGGTCCCGGGGAGCTGTTTTTT. It specifies CASSLQGPGELFF. The chain couples TRBV5-1 to TRBJ2-2, with D perhaps matching TRBD1 (5 bases). This CDR3 region has 13 residues. V was shortened by 1 base and J by 6 bases, with 7 bases between the two germline ends. Germline V CDR1 and CDR2: SGHRS, YFSETQ.

The chain couples TRBV29-1 to TRBJ1-1; D gene uncertain. The V gene lost 5 bases and the J gene lost 5 bases, with 12 bases spanning the gap. There are 12 residues in the CDR3. CDR1 and CDR2 (germline): SQVTM, ANQGSEA. CDR3 nucleotide sequence: TGCAGCGTTCGAAATGGCAATACTGAAGCTTTCTTT. Translated, it gives CSVRNGNTEAFF.

J is TRBJ2-7 and V is TRBV20-1; the D gene is possibly TRBD1 (6 bases). CDR3 length: 11 amino acids. Trimming shortened V by 6 bases and J by 2 bases, and 8 bases separated the two germline ends. The germline V gene encodes CDR1 DFQATT and CDR2 SNEGSKA (reference sequence). The CDR3, as DNA: TGCAGTGCAGGACAGACCTACGAGCAGTACTTC. It yields the protein CSAGQTYEQYF.

The gene calls are TRBV5-1 and TRBJ2-1, with D possibly TRBD1 on 6 matching bases. The CDR3 has 15 amino acids. V was clipped by 0 bases and J by 7 bases, with 14 bases between them. Germline V lookup: CDR1 SGHRS, CDR2 YFSETQ. The CDR3 DNA is TGCGCCAGCAGCTTGGTGGCAGGGGTGTGGAATGAGCAGTTCTTC. Translation gives CASSLVAGVWNEQFF.

The chain is built from TRBV6-5 and TRBJ1-4; 8 positions match TRBD1. Losses at the gene ends were 4 bases for V and 5 bases for J; bases not matched to a gene: 3. The CDR3 is 14 amino acids. Germline CDR1 is MNHEY and CDR2 is SVGAGI. The CDR3 region has the DNA TGTGCCAGCAGTTTACAGGGGGTGAATGAAAAACTGTTTTTT. Its protein product is CASSLQGVNEKLFF.

The J gene is TRBJ1-5, the V gene TRBV7-2; no clear D gene. This CDR3 contains 13 residues. Trimming removed 3 bases at V and 4 bases at J, with 7 bases between. The V gene's germline CDR1 is SGHTA and CDR2 FQGNSA. CDR3 region: CASSLARNQPQHF. Here the CDR3 DNA reads TGTGCCAGCAGCTTGGCCAGAAATCAGCCCCAGCATTTT.

This rearrangement joins TRBV4-2 to TRBJ2-3, with 14 bases identical to TRBD2. This CDR3 spans 18 amino acids. V shed 3 bases and J 0 bases; nucleotides not matched to a gene: 5. Germline CDR1 and CDR2: LGHNA and YNFKEQ. In DNA, the CDR3 is TGTGCCAGCAGCCACGTAGGACTAGCGGGGGGTAGCACAGATACGCAGTATTTT. Its translation: CASSHVGLAGGSTDTQYF.